Listed below are T cell receptor beta chains from one sample, sequenced in a study of regulatory T cells in long-lasting Graves disease. TCRdb fed the multiplex PCR reads into MiXCR, producing one record per CDR3 protein. The sample consists of a few hundred thousand distinct CDR3 sequences, about 20% of them appearing once. The sample also formed part of further work on T cells in Graves' hyperthyroidism and ophthalmopathy.

The starting material was peripheral blood mononuclear cells (PBMCs), obtained at new diagnosis, from a patient treated with antithyroid drugs. The receptors were sampled from a woman under 40 with Graves disease. The conserved cysteine and the conserved F or W are not part of the CDR3 here. The order of the fields is J gene, clone size, V gene, D gene, CDR3 protein. D genes are given only for firm matches. A row's size may be missing; if present it is once, few, many or a size class.

J gene: TRBJ2-7; clone size: many; V gene: TRBV4-1; D gene: NA; CDR3 protein: ASSHETRGSEQY
J gene: TRBJ1-1; clone size: NA; V gene: TRBV29-1; D gene: NA; CDR3 protein: SVEGVSEAF
J gene: TRBJ2-1; clone size: NA; V gene: TRBV20-1; D gene: NA; CDR3 protein: SARGRREQF
J gene: TRBJ1-1; clone size: many; V gene: TRBV2; D gene: TRBD1; CDR3 protein: ASRGLQGSTEAF
J gene: TRBJ2-3; clone size: many; V gene: TRBV7-7; D gene: TRBD1; CDR3 protein: ASSLTGGLVDTQY
J gene: TRBJ1-4; clone size: NA; V gene: TRBV20-1; D gene: NA; CDR3 protein: SARDGGPDSNEKPF
J gene: TRBJ1-2; clone size: NA; V gene: TRBV6-1; D gene: NA; CDR3 protein: AGVGTKFYGYT
J gene: TRBJ2-1; clone size: many; V gene: TRBV5-6; D gene: NA; CDR3 protein: ASSFVHNEQF
J gene: TRBJ2-6; clone size: few; V gene: TRBV10-3; D gene: NA; CDR3 protein: AISATRSTGANVLT
J gene: TRBJ2-7; clone size: many; V gene: TRBV12-3/TRBV12-4; D gene: NA; CDR3 protein: ASSFGGAFYEQY
J gene: TRBJ1-6; clone size: many; V gene: TRBV2; D gene: TRBD1; CDR3 protein: ASRDRAGSPLH
J gene: TRBJ1-6; clone size: many; V gene: TRBV27; D gene: NA; CDR3 protein: ASSFIPRAYNSPLH
J gene: TRBJ1-2; clone size: many; V gene: TRBV28; D gene: NA; CDR3 protein: ASSANFRYGYT
J gene: TRBJ2-7; clone size: many; V gene: TRBV27; D gene: TRBD1; CDR3 protein: ASSRTGSQYEQY
J gene: TRBJ2-7; clone size: many; V gene: TRBV2; D gene: TRBD1; CDR3 protein: ASNEERQGIYEQY
J gene: TRBJ1-6; clone size: many; V gene: TRBV12-3/TRBV12-4; D gene: NA; CDR3 protein: ASSKHPRSPLH
J gene: TRBJ1-1; clone size: many; V gene: TRBV12-3/TRBV12-4; D gene: NA; CDR3 protein: ASSMNTEAF
J gene: TRBJ1-5; clone size: many; V gene: TRBV20-1; D gene: TRBD1; CDR3 protein: SARLGTGAPLQH
J gene: TRBJ1-6; clone size: many; V gene: TRBV20-1; D gene: NA; CDR3 protein: SAPNNSPLH
J gene: TRBJ1-1; clone size: many; V gene: TRBV19; D gene: NA; CDR3 protein: ASSIGGGFGAF
J gene: TRBJ1-1; clone size: many; V gene: TRBV6-1; D gene: NA; CDR3 protein: ASEQRVKNTEAF
J gene: TRBJ1-3; clone size: many; V gene: TRBV6-1; D gene: TRBD1; CDR3 protein: ASSGFLRQGSNLLSGNTIY
J gene: TRBJ2-7; clone size: many; V gene: TRBV6-2/TRBV6-3; D gene: NA; CDR3 protein: ASGRQSNEQY
J gene: TRBJ2-2; clone size: NA; V gene: TRBV19; D gene: NA; CDR3 protein: ASSISANTGELF
J gene: TRBJ2-2; clone size: many; V gene: TRBV20-1; D gene: NA; CDR3 protein: SARDHSSGELF
J gene: TRBJ1-2; clone size: many; V gene: TRBV6-1; D gene: NA; CDR3 protein: ASPTGYGYT
J gene: TRBJ2-3; clone size: NA; V gene: TRBV14; D gene: TRBD2; CDR3 protein: ASSQGLAPTDTQY